The T cell receptor (beta chain) described here comes from a study of CD8+CD57+ T cells in acquired aplastic anemia (dated by TCRdb to 2016 to 2019). Turning to the overall study: A mean of approximately 2.9 ug of DNA, ranging from about 0.19 to 30 ug, was extracted from sorted CD4+ and CD8+ cells. CD8+CD57+ expansion was defined as a frequency above the mean frequency observed in healthy subjects. Beyond this particular receptor, the publication reports: Although 25 to 30 CD8+ CDR3 sequences were shared by patients and controls, these sequences appeared highly expressed in patients and within the immunodominant clones of patients. CD8+ Simpson's diversity did not differ significantly between patients and healthy controls (P=0.060).

Genomic DNA was used as template for profiling of TCR beta VDJ combinations and CDR3 sequences. An Illumina HiSeq 2000 was used for TCR repertoire sequencing. As for how the authors treated the data: TRBV/TRBJ rearrangement plots, CDR3 size and DJ length profiles, and Simpson's diversity index were used to evaluate the repertoires. The immunodominant clone was defined as the most abundant DNA sequence in deep sequencing data. CDR3 amino acid sequences were checked for sharing between subjects and were compared against published repertoires and the VDJdb database. TCRdb trimmed the raw reads at Q25, called clones with MiXCR and kept productive beta chains. Rows matching on CDR3 protein sequence are summarized as one entry with the most common DNA and genes. The V and J calls reflect TCRdb's pipeline rather than the authors' work. A total of a few hundred thousand distinct CDR3 sequences appear in this sample, almost 50% of them only once. The top ten clonotypes cover less than 20% of the sample.

The germline V gene (reference sequence) sets CDR1 to SEHNR and CDR2 to FQNEAQ. The CDR3 holds 14 amino acids from the cysteine to the phenylalanine. The entry retains the CDR3 DNA only, 42 bases that are in frame from base 1. Worth noting for this clonotype: The target of this receptor is not known. The junction shows a germline mismatch at one end, possibly a read error.

Flow cytometry had shown CD8+CD57+ cell expansion in the patients selected for sequencing. Every patient had a diagnosis of severe acquired aplastic anemia based on International Study of Aplastic Anemia and Agranulocytosis and Camitta criteria. No therapy had been received by the patients at the time of blood sampling. In the study, sorted CD4+ and CD8+ blood T cells from patients with severe aplastic anemia and from healthy subjects underwent deep sequencing of TCR repertoires. Patients were enrolled under clinicaltrials.gov protocols 00001620, 01623167, 00001397, 00071045, 00081523 and 00961064 in the USA. Ficoll-Paque density gradient centrifugation was used to isolate peripheral blood mononuclear cells. Before DNA was extracted, CD4+ and CD8+ T cells were sorted using either FACS or magnetic beads.

The chain was built from TRBV7-9 and TRBJ2-7, with TRBD1 as a weak D call on 5 bases. This TCR was sampled from a human donor with aplastic anemia. Sequences were obtained from sorted CD4+, CD8+, or CD8+CD57+ T cells (not recorded which) from PBMCs. The CDR3 protein is CASSLTVRAHEQYF. The sequenced DNA is TGCGCCAGCAGCTTGACGGTCAGGGCCCACGAGCAGTACTTC.